This T cell receptor (beta chain) stems from a study of shared clonotypes between healthy human individuals. Measured with immunoSEQ multiplex PCR; TCRdb has only the in-frame clones, and not every one. The table records roughly 530,000 clones, about 96% of them present only once. V lost 8 bases and J 2 bases, leaving 14 bases between the germline ends. Germline lookup yields CDR1 MNHEY and CDR2 SVGAGI. This CDR3 has 14 amino acids. Donors were Caucasian adults residing in Nashville, Tennessee, USA. This rearrangement joins TRBV6-5 to TRBJ2-3; D assignment may be TRBD1 or TRBD2 (5 bases each). The sequencing sample was made of naive CD4+ T cells sorted from blood. Documented subset: CD45RA+ positively selected. The receptor's source is a young woman in good health. CDR3 in DNA: TGTGCCAGCGGGGCCAGGCGGGCCACAGATACGCAGTATTTT. This codes for CASGARRATDTQYF.